This T cell receptor (beta chain) came from a study of OX40 agonist ivuxolimab in advanced cancers. The repertoire was sequenced with immunoSEQ multiplex PCR; TCRdb's copy has only in-frame clones and lacks some. The repertoire holds 40,000 to 60,000 clones, with nearly 80% as singletons. Germline values: CDR1 ENHRY, CDR2 SYGVKD. The CDR3 is 17 amino acids. V gave up 8 bases and J gave up 0 bases; unmatched junction bases: 13. The receptor comes from an adult with an advanced solid tumor such as melanoma, head and neck, liver or kidney cancer. V and J are TRBV10-3 and TRBJ1-3; 7 nucleotides agree with TRBD1. The source material was CD4+ or CD8+ T cells sorted from blood, sampled in a trial of the OX40 agonist ivuxolimab. The CDR3 reads CAIALSGQTISGNTIYF. Here the CDR3 DNA reads TGTGCCATCGCCCTATCGGGACAGACGATCTCTGGAAACACCATATATTTT.